These T cell receptor beta chains were read from a single sample in a study of cytomegalovirus exposure and HLA in healthy donors. Profiling relied on immunoSEQ multiplex PCR, and the TCRdb table lists in-frame clones only, not all of them. Of some 130,000 clones listed, approximately 80% are singletons. Sequences were obtained from PBMCs. The receptor source for this set is a man aged 25 to 45 in good health and CMV-seronegative. The CDR3 runs from the conserved cysteine through the conserved F or W. The order of the fields is clone size, V gene, J gene, D gene, CDR3 length, CDR3 protein. The D gene is left open where the match is weak. Clone size is shown for a subset of rows, as once, few, many or a class of expanded clone.

.	TRBV9	TRBJ2-3	.	13	CASSVDTPGTQYF
.	TRBV28	TRBJ1-5	TRBD1	14	CASSSGQGNQPQHF
.	TRBV28	TRBJ1-4	.	15	CASSPPGDPGEKLFF
.	TRBV25-1	TRBJ2-1	TRBD2	18	CASSELTSGRRSYNEQFF
.	TRBV14	TRBJ2-7	.	11	CASSQRSEQYF
few	TRBV7-9	TRBJ1-1	.	15	CASSLETAENTEAFF
.	TRBV27	TRBJ1-5	.	13	CATRLSSNQPQHF
few	TRBV23-1	TRBJ1-1	TRBD1	17	CAKLTPGQGRTNTEAFF
.	TRBV7-9	TRBJ2-1	.	12	CASSLGSPEQFF
.	TRBV7-8	TRBJ1-3	.	12	CASSSQGNTIYF
.	TRBV5-1	TRBJ2-1	TRBD2	16	CASSSIGSGRGREQFF
.	TRBV6-6	TRBJ2-1	TRBD2	15	CASIRGGSSYNEQFF
.	TRBV14	TRBJ2-5	.	17	CASSQAEQALIQETQYF
.	TRBV10-1	TRBJ2-1	TRBD2	16	CASSGLGLAGDFEQFF
.	TRBV6-1	TRBJ2-3	.	15	CASTAGAISTDTQYF
.	TRBV10-1	TRBJ2-1	TRBD2	13	CASSEGLAGGTFF
few	TRBV5-1	TRBJ2-5	TRBD2	16	CASSLGATSGQETQYF
.	TRBV7-9	TRBJ2-7	.	12	CASTWETNEQYF
few	TRBV29-1	TRBJ1-1	.	12	CSVGGMNTEAFF
.	TRBV10-3	TRBJ2-1	TRBD2	15	CAISESPGLARMQFF
.	TRBV6-5	TRBJ2-7	TRBD2	13	CASRTREAYEQYF
few	TRBV6-1	TRBJ1-4	.	17	CASSAGVGAATNEKLFF
.	TRBV4-1	TRBJ2-1	TRBD2	14	CASSPGTSDNEQFF
.	TRBV7-2	TRBJ2-6	.	16	CASSPRTVSGANVLTF
.	TRBV6-6	TRBJ2-2	TRBD2	15	CASSFSGSDTGELFF
.	TRBV7-9	TRBJ2-7	.	13	CASSLVAAYEQYF
.	TRBV2	TRBJ2-4	.	14	CASSERAGKNIQYF
.	TRBV6-5	TRBJ2-3	TRBD1	12	CASSPDRVAQYF
.	TRBV9	TRBJ1-2	.	12	CASSATAYGYTF
.	TRBV6-5	TRBJ1-1	TRBD1	15	CASSGRQGGSTEAFF
.	TRBV28	TRBJ2-7	.	16	CASSSPLGQGRYEQYF
.	TRBV2	TRBJ2-1	.	13	CASSMGLYNEQFF
.	TRBV7-2	TRBJ2-7	TRBD2	14	CASSFTGGSYEQYF
once	TRBV29-1	TRBJ2-7	TRBD2	14	CSQVAGASSYEQYF
.	TRBV9	TRBJ2-3	.	13	CASTGIITDTQYF
.	TRBV6-1	TRBJ2-3	.	14	CASTTVGVTDTQYF
.	TRBV7-6	TRBJ1-5	.	15	CASSLIYTDNQPQHF
.	TRBV29-1	TRBJ2-3	TRBD2	15	CSVGGLAESTDTQYF
.	TRBV6-6	TRBJ2-2	TRBD1	15	CASSYGQGLTGELFF
.	TRBV13	TRBJ2-7	TRBD2	14	CASSSRLAGVEQYF
.	TRBV5-1	TRBJ1-1	.	12	CASSGTGTEAFF
.	TRBV27	TRBJ2-7	TRBD2	16	CASSLSSGTRASEQYF